This T cell receptor beta chain was sequenced during a study of blood T cell repertoires in COVID-19. The overall study: Both acute and convalescent COVID-19 samples were obtained from the United States, Italy and Spain. From T cells, B-cell-depleted T cells, or PBMCs came the material, which was cDNA or gDNA.

This CDR3 has 17 residues. Trimming at V came to 0 bases and at J to 2 bases, leaving 7 bases not matched to a gene. Original handling: The assay estimated nucleated cells by amplifying reference gene primers. The protocol was immunoSEQ multiplex PCR, while the TCRdb copy is restricted to in-frame clones and leaves out a portion. V, J and clone size derive from that table, while D and trimming were established from the DNA sequence. The profile shows roughly 150,000 clones, approximately 91% of them singletons. Seattle patients were enrolled while actively infected and followed longitudinally. The chain has TRBV23-1 and TRBJ2-1; the match to TRBD1 covers 7 bases. TRBV23-1 is labeled an ORF, and its function is uncertain. Sequencing was done on a sample of peripheral blood. This clonotype was obtained from a man younger than 30 with COVID-19, enrolled during active disease. CDR3 sequence: CASSQSKTGWTYNEQFF. The CDR3 DNA sequence: TGCGCCAGCAGTCAATCCAAGACAGGGTGGACCTACAATGAGCAGTTCTTC.